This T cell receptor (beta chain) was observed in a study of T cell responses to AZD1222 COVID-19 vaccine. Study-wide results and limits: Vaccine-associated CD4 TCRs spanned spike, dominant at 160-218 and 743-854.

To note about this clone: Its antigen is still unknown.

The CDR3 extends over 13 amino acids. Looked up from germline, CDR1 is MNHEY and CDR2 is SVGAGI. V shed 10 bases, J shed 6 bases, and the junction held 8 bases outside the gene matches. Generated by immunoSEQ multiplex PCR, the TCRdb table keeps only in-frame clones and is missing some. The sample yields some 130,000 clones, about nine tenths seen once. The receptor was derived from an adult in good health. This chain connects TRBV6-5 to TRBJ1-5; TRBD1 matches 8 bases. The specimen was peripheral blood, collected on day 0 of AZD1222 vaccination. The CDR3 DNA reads TGTGCCATCCACCAGGGGGCAGGTCAGCCCCAGCATTTT. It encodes CAIHQGAGQPQHF.